The next 10 T cell receptor beta chains were all read from a single sample in a study of CD8+CD57+ T cells in acquired aplastic anemia. Before being chosen for sequencing, patients had shown CD8+CD57+ cell expansion by flow cytometry. Genomic DNA served as template for TCR beta VDJ and CDR3 profiling. TCRdb analysed the reads with MiXCR anew, one entry per CDR3 protein. The table includes hundreds of thousands of distinct CDR3 sequences, approximately 33% detected once. Sequencing was performed on sorted CD4+, CD8+, or CD8+CD57+ T cells (not recorded which) from PBMCs. The origin of the receptors is a human donor with aplastic anemia.

The chain employs TRBV7-3 and TRBJ2-2; D is undetermined. The CDR3 contains 11 residues. V was cut by 5 bases and J by 10 bases, with 8 bases left in between. The germline V gene has CDR1 SGHTA and CDR2 FQGTGA. The CDR3: CASSEIVELFF. CDR3 DNA sequence: TGTGCCAGCAGCGAAATCGTGGAGCTGTTTTTT.

This chain connects TRBV29-1 to TRBJ1-2; 9 positions match TRBD1. The CDR3 is 13 amino acids. With 8 bases clipped from V and 3 bases from J, the junction kept 7 bases outside the gene matches. CDR1 and CDR2 from the germline V gene are SQVTM and ANQGSEA. DNA for the CDR3: TGCAGCCCCCGGGACAGGGCGGACTATGGCTACACCTTC. Amino acid sequence: CSPRDRADYGYTF. The complete variable domain, with remaining parts taken from reference TRBV29-1 and TRBJ1-2, reads SAVISQKPSRDICQRGTSLTIQCQVDSQVTMMFWYRQQPGQSLTLIATANQGSEATYESGFVIDKFPISRPNLTFSTLTVSNMSPEDSSIYLCSPRDRADYGYTFGSGTRLTVV.

This clonotype was counted at least ten times. The chain combines TRBV19 with TRBJ1-5, with 9 nucleotides matching TRBD1. After removal of 5 bases from V and 3 bases from J, the junction contained 5 bases not matched to a gene. The CDR3 spans 15 residues. Germline V CDR1 and CDR2: LNHDA, SQIVND (reference sequence). The CDR3 nucleotides are TGTGCCAGTAGTTACCGGACAGGGGACAATCAGCCCCAGCATTTT. It is translated as CASSYRTGDNQPQHF.

The J gene is TRBJ2-7, the V gene TRBV29-1; 7 bases fit TRBD2. The CDR3 has 12 amino acids. The germline V gene has CDR1 SQVTM and CDR2 ANQGSEA. V gave up 7 bases and J gave up 2 bases; unmatched junction bases: 5. As DNA, the CDR3 is TGCAGCGGGGGGGGGGGTACCTACGAGCAGTACTTC. Translated, it gives CSGGGGTYEQYF.

A word on this clonotype: This CDR3 fails to terminate in the conserved phenylalanine or tryptophan, so it likely reflects a read error. The V and J genes are TRBV2 and TRBJ1-2; 7 bases are a match to TRBD1. The germline CDR1 and CDR2 sequences are SNHLY and FYNNEI. The CDR3 consists of 14 residues. Trimming took 6 bases from V and 4 from J; bases not matched to a gene: 8. This CDR3 is CASSQGQVTYGYTI. In nucleotides, the CDR3 is TGTGCCAGCAGCCAAGGACAGGTCACCTATGGCTACACCATC.

The table lists this clonotype with many counts. CDR3 residues: CASSETLSRGQPQHF. DNA of the CDR3: TGTGCCAGCAGTGAAACCCTCTCTCGGGGCCAGCCCCAGCATTTT. The rearrangement joins TRBV2 to TRBJ1-5, with a tentative D call TRBD1 (5 bases). V shed 2 bases and J shed 7 bases, with 15 bases lying between them. The CDR3 sequence is 15 residues long. Germline V gene sequence: CDR1 SNHLY, CDR2 FYNNEI.

Points on this clonotype: This could be a read error, since a much larger clone is one nucleotide away. The CDR3 coding sequence is TGTGCCGGTAGTACCGGCAAGGGACAGGGGAGCACTGAAGCTTTCTTT. Translating gives CAGSTGKGQGSTEAFF. The chain carries TRBV19 and TRBJ1-1; 10 bases are shared with TRBD1. Germline V lookup: CDR1 LNHDA, CDR2 SQIVND (reference sequence). The CDR3 consists of 16 residues.

V gene TRBV4-2 combines with J gene TRBJ1-5, with D tentatively TRBD1 (5 bases). The CDR3 covers 14 residues. V was trimmed by 5 bases and J by 6 bases, leaving 14 bases between them. Germline-derived CDR1 and CDR2 are LGHNA and YNFKEQ. The chain's CDR3 is CASSLVRGPQPQHF. DNA of the CDR3: TGTGCCAGCAGCTTGGTGCGGGGCCCTCAGCCCCAGCATTTT.

This clonotype has a handful of counts. The chain couples TRBV9 to TRBJ2-5; 9 bases are shared with TRBD2. The ends lost 0 bases at V and 1 base at J; junction bases unmatched: 7. The CDR3 runs to 17 residues. Germline V gene sequence: CDR1 SGDLS, CDR2 YYNGEE. DNA for the CDR3: TGTGCCAGCAGCGTAGGAAAAGTAGCGGGGGCCCAAGAGACCCAGTACTTC. This encodes CASSVGKVAGAQETQYF.

This clonotype was recorded at least ten times. The chain carries TRBV20-1 and TRBJ1-2; a weak D match, TRBD1 (6 bases). The germline V gene has CDR1 DFQATT and CDR2 SNEGSKA (reference sequence). Trimming pared 6 bases from V and 4 bases from J, leaving 18 bases between. CDR3 size: 14 residues. CDR3 nucleotides: TGCAGTGCAAAGAGGTGGGGGGCGAGCTATGGCTACACCTTC. Translation: CSAKRWGASYGYTF.